This TCR beta chain was observed in a study of molecular identifiers for immune sequencing clone quantification. CDR1 is MNHEY, CDR2 SVGAGI, per germline. The CDR3 is made up of 13 amino acids. MiXCR, run by TCRdb on the PCR reads, gives a single entry per CDR3 protein. Of fewer than 45,000 distinct CDR3 sequences listed, about 18% are singletons. Comments on this clonotype: This clone may be a read error of a much larger clone one base away.

The origin of this receptor is a human donor in good health. Some libraries in this study had Jurkat cell RNA spiked in. The rearrangement uses TRBV6-5 and TRBJ2-5; 7 bases are shared with TRBD1. The sample was naive CD8+ T cells from blood, with Jurkat cell RNA spiked in. Documented subset: FACS-sorted CD8+CD4-CCR7+CD45RA+ naive T cells. Written as DNA, the CDR3 is TGTACCAGCAGTCGGGACAGCCAAGAGACCCAGTACTTC. Its protein is CTSSRDSQETQYF.